This TCR beta chain comes out of a study of blood T cell repertoires in COVID-19. TCRdb's table, derived via immunoSEQ multiplex PCR, lists solely in-frame clones and lacks some. The sample lists under 30,000 clones; 80% to 90% were seen once. The CDR3 is made up of 16 amino acids. Germline V gives CDR1 MGHRA, CDR2 YSYEKL. Deletions cut 0 bases from V and 2 bases from J, with 14 bases between. This clone was detected only once. This TCR was sampled from a human donor with acute or convalescent COVID-19. The donor label of this sample is uncertain. The chain combines TRBV4-1 with TRBJ2-7; perhaps TRBD2 as D (6 bases). The specimen was peripheral blood. As DNA, the CDR3 is TGCGCCAGCAGCCAAGAATGGGGGGAGTTGGCCTACGAGCAGTACTTC. Encoded protein: CASSQEWGELAYEQYF.